This T cell receptor (beta chain) was observed in a study of cytomegalovirus exposure and HLA in healthy donors. The germline V and J ends were trimmed by 4 bases and 0 bases, with 12 bases remaining between them. Germline CDR1 and CDR2: WNHNN and SYGVQD (reference sequence). The CDR3 sequence is 15 residues long. PCR was performed using 60 Vbeta and 13 Jbeta primers. TCRdb's table, derived via immunoSEQ multiplex PCR, lists solely in-frame clones and lacks some. The sample shows some 150,000 clones, roughly three quarters of them seen only once. CMV serostatus data were not documented for this donor.

This chain links TRBV10-1 with TRBJ1-1; unclear D gene. This TCR was recovered from a human donor in good health. The sample was PBMCs. The CDR3 coding sequence is TGCGCCAGCAGTGTCCGACGAACTATGAACACTGAAGCTTTCTTT. Protein: CASSVRRTMNTEAFF.